This T cell receptor beta chain appears in the sequencing data of a study of blood T cell repertoires in COVID-19. As for the study in general: Acute and convalescent COVID-19 specimens originated in the United States, Italy and Spain. PBMCs, B-cell-depleted T cells, or T cells were the source of the cDNA or gDNA that made up the material.

The CDR3 loop spans 14 amino acids. CDR1 is SGDLS and CDR2 is YYNGEE in the germline V gene. V lost 0 bases, J lost 7 bases, and 11 bases lay in between. The sample holds a few counts of this clone. Authors' methods: Estimation of nucleated cell counts relied on the amplification of reference gene primers. Using immunoSEQ multiplex PCR, the repertoire was profiled, and TCRdb retains in-frame clones only, with some absent. That table gives V, J and clone size, and the DNA gave D and trimming. The repertoire holds under 110,000 clones, with about 91% as singletons. The sequencing input was peripheral blood. The TCR was taken from a middle-aged man with acute or convalescent COVID-19. This chain connects TRBV9 to TRBJ1-5; D uncertain. The CDR3 DNA follows: TGTGCCAGCAGCGTAGGTGAGAGGGAACAGCCCCAGCATTTT. Translated, it gives CASSVGEREQPQHF.